A selection of T cell receptor beta chains follows, all from one sample in a study of cytomegalovirus exposure and HLA in healthy donors. Only in-frame clones appear in the TCRdb table, and some are missing; sequencing was by immunoSEQ multiplex PCR. The sample includes approximately 72,000 clones. The sequencing input was PBMCs. These receptors were collected from a woman in her thirties or forties in good health and CMV-seropositive. The CDR3 runs from the conserved cysteine through the conserved F or W. D genes are given only for firm matches.

D: TRBD2
V: TRBV7-2
J: TRBJ2-7
CDR3: CASSLAASGRSTRYEQYF
DNA: TGTGCCAGCAGCTTAGCAGCTAGCGGGAGGTCCACTCGATACGAGCAGTACTTC

D: -
V: TRBV5-5
J: TRBJ1-2
CDR3: CASSLEQNLPYGYTF
DNA: TGTGCCAGCAGCTTGGAACAAAATTTACCCTATGGCTACACCTTC

D: -
V: TRBV6-5
J: TRBJ2-3
CDR3: CASRRPTGTDTQYF
DNA: TGTGCCAGCAGGAGGCCAACGGGCACAGATACGCAGTATTTT

D: -
V: TRBV2
J: TRBJ1-1
CDR3: CASLRKGATEAFF
DNA: TGTGCCAGCCTCCGGAAGGGAGCCACTGAAGCTTTCTTT

D: -
V: TRBV10-2
J: TRBJ1-6
CDR3: CASMLGRNSPLHF
DNA: TGCGCCAGCATGTTGGGGAGGAATTCACCCCTCCACTTT

D: -
V: TRBV5-6
J: TRBJ1-2
CDR3: CASSLSQRNYGYTF
DNA: TGTGCCAGCAGCTTGTCTCAGCGGAACTATGGCTACACCTTC

D: TRBD1
V: TRBV4-1
J: TRBJ1-5
CDR3: CASSHLQGSNQPQHF
DNA: TGCGCCAGCAGCCACCTACAGGGGAGCAATCAGCCCCAGCATTTT

D: TRBD2
V: TRBV5-1
J: TRBJ2-1
CDR3: CASRLGLAGFNEQFF
DNA: TGCGCCAGCAGACTAGGACTAGCGGGGTTCAATGAGCAGTTCTTC

D: TRBD2
V: TRBV15
J: TRBJ2-7
CDR3: CATSRRLAGSPQQYF
DNA: TGTGCCACCAGCCGGCGTCTAGCGGGGAGCCCGCAGCAGTACTTC

D: -
V: TRBV11-2
J: TRBJ2-5
CDR3: CASSSGRRDRETQYF
DNA: TGTGCCAGCAGCTCCGGTCGGCGGGATAGGGAGACCCAGTACTTC

D: TRBD2
V: TRBV5-1
J: TRBJ2-7
CDR3: CASSLVWTSGKGSYEQYF
DNA: TGCGCCAGCAGCTTGGTCTGGACTAGCGGGAAGGGATCCTACGAGCAGTACTTC

D: TRBD1
V: TRBV6-1
J: TRBJ1-1
CDR3: CASSWTGAEAFF
DNA: TGTGCCAGCAGTTGGACAGGGGCTGAAGCTTTCTTT

D: -
V: TRBV7-6
J: TRBJ1-3
CDR3: CASSKGASSGNTIYF
DNA: TGTGCCAGCAGCAAGGGAGCGAGCTCTGGAAACACCATATATTTT

D: TRBD1
V: TRBV5-1
J: TRBJ1-3
CDR3: CASSPRQGAFGNTIYF
DNA: TGCGCCAGCAGCCCAAGACAGGGGGCTTTTGGAAACACCATATATTTT

D: -
V: TRBV10-1
J: TRBJ1-1
CDR3: CASTPGRFTEAFF
DNA: TGCGCCAGCACTCCGGGAAGGTTCACTGAAGCTTTCTTT

D: -
V: TRBV28
J: TRBJ2-1
CDR3: CASRTDKGLNEQFF
DNA: TGTGCCAGCAGGACGGATAAGGGGCTCAATGAGCAGTTCTTC

D: TRBD1
V: TRBV11-2
J: TRBJ2-5
CDR3: CASSLGQGPQETQYF
DNA: TGTGCCAGCAGCTTGGGACAGGGGCCTCAGGAGACCCAGTACTTC

D: -
V: TRBV27
J: TRBJ2-7
CDR3: CASSLIAHAAYEQYF
DNA: TGTGCCAGCAGTTTAATAGCCCACGCCGCCTACGAGCAGTACTTC

D: -
V: TRBV21-1
J: TRBJ2-2
CDR3: CASSIRTGEIGELFF
DNA: TGTGCCAGCAGCATCAGGACAGGGGAGATCGGGGAGCTGTTTTTT

D: TRBD1
V: TRBV9
J: TRBJ1-2
CDR3: CASSATGQPSGYTF
DNA: TGTGCCAGCAGCGCAACGGGACAGCCGAGTGGCTACACCTTC

D: TRBD2
V: TRBV5-1
J: TRBJ2-2
CDR3: CASSSGLAGNTGELFF
DNA: TGCGCCAGCAGCTCCGGACTAGCGGGCAACACCGGGGAGCTGTTTTTT

D: -
V: TRBV7-3
J: TRBJ1-1
CDR3: CASSPLGGDTEAFF
DNA: TGTGCCAGCAGCCCCCTTGGAGGGGACACTGAAGCTTTCTTT

D: -
V: TRBV27
J: TRBJ2-1
CDR3: CASSLAGNYNEQFF
DNA: TGTGCCAGCAGTTTGGCAGGGAACTACAATGAGCAGTTCTTC

D: -
V: TRBV2
J: TRBJ1-5
CDR3: CASTPGGDGQPQHF
DNA: TGTGCCAGCACTCCGGGGGGCGACGGACAGCCCCAGCATTTT

D: -
V: TRBV19
J: TRBJ1-1
CDR3: CASSNRGTEAFF
DNA: TGTGCCAGTAGTAACCGGGGCACTGAAGCTTTCTTT

D: TRBD2
V: TRBV4-2
J: TRBJ2-1
CDR3: CASSQEDGAGNNEQFF
DNA: TGTGCCAGCAGCCAAGAGGATGGAGCGGGAAACAATGAGCAGTTCTTC

D: -
V: TRBV28
J: TRBJ1-2
CDR3: CASSLRDYGYTF
DNA: TGTGCCAGCAGTTTGAGAGATTATGGCTACACCTTC

D: TRBD2
V: TRBV19
J: TRBJ2-1
CDR3: CASSVAGGPYNEQFF
DNA: TGTGCCAGTAGTGTAGCGGGAGGGCCTTACAATGAGCAGTTCTTC

D: -
V: TRBV4-2
J: TRBJ1-2
CDR3: CASSQDQVGGPGYTF
DNA: TGTGCCAGCAGCCAAGATCAGGTGGGGGGTCCTGGCTACACCTTC

D: -
V: TRBV28
J: TRBJ1-2
CDR3: CASTPRQTAWPYGYTF
DNA: TGTGCCAGCACCCCTCGACAGACCGCATGGCCCTATGGCTACACCTTC

D: -
V: TRBV5-1
J: TRBJ1-3
CDR3: CASSQDSSGNTIYF
DNA: TGCGCCAGCAGTCAGGACAGCTCTGGAAACACCATATATTTT

D: TRBD1
V: TRBV30
J: TRBJ1-1
CDR3: CACTRGWNTEAFF
DNA: TGTGCCTGCACCAGGGGGTGGAACACTGAAGCTTTCTTT

D: TRBD1
V: TRBV7-2
J: TRBJ2-7
CDR3: CASSQRTGNEQYF
DNA: TGTGCCAGCAGCCAACGGACAGGGAACGAGCAGTACTTC

D: -
V: TRBV7-2
J: TRBJ1-5
CDR3: CASSLESTTNQPQHF
DNA: TGTGCCAGCAGCTTAGAGTCGACAACGAATCAGCCCCAGCATTTT

D: TRBD1
V: TRBV19
J: TRBJ2-6
CDR3: CASSSGQGAGANVLTF
DNA: TGTGCCAGTAGTTCTGGACAGGGGGCTGGGGCCAACGTCCTGACTTTC

D: -
V: TRBV27
J: TRBJ2-2
CDR3: CASTPLSGPLTGELFF
DNA: TGTGCCAGCACCCCGTTATCGGGTCCTTTAACCGGGGAGCTGTTTTTT

D: -
V: TRBV5-4
J: TRBJ2-1
CDR3: CASSLTGEAYNEQFF
DNA: TGTGCCAGCAGCTTAACGGGAGAGGCCTACAATGAGCAGTTCTTC

D: TRBD2
V: TRBV5-3
J: TRBJ2-1
CDR3: CARSAGTGTSGGNEQFF
DNA: TGTGCCAGAAGCGCGGGGACCGGGACTAGCGGGGGCAATGAGCAGTTCTTC

D: TRBD2
V: TRBV9
J: TRBJ2-7
CDR3: CASSPRGIAGGGEQYF
DNA: TGTGCCAGCAGCCCCCGAGGAATAGCGGGAGGAGGTGAGCAGTACTTC

D: TRBD1
V: TRBV7-2
J: TRBJ1-6
CDR3: CASSLAILRDRGSPLHF
DNA: TGTGCCAGCAGCTTAGCGATTTTAAGGGACAGGGGCTCACCCCTCCACTTT

D: -
V: TRBV5-4
J: TRBJ2-5
CDR3: CASSLWVEQETQYF
DNA: TGTGCCAGCAGCTTGTGGGTGGAGCAAGAGACCCAGTACTTC

D: TRBD1
V: TRBV4-3
J: TRBJ2-7
CDR3: CASSPDRGVYYEQYF
DNA: TGCGCCAGCAGCCCCGACAGGGGGGTTTACTACGAGCAGTACTTC

D: TRBD2
V: TRBV7-3
J: TRBJ2-2
CDR3: CASSLTPAGSNTGELFF
DNA: TGTGCCAGCAGCTTAACCCCAGCGGGGTCTAACACCGGGGAGCTGTTTTTT

D: -
V: TRBV4-1
J: TRBJ1-5
CDR3: CASSQQGWGGQPQHF
DNA: TGCGCCAGCAGCCAACAGGGGTGGGGGGGTCAACCCCAGCATTTT

D: -
V: TRBV6-1
J: TRBJ1-1
CDR3: CASSEYSRVDMNTEAFF
DNA: TGTGCCAGCAGTGAATATAGCAGGGTAGACATGAACACTGAAGCTTTCTTT

D: TRBD1
V: TRBV5-1
J: TRBJ2-2
CDR3: CASSWTGGSGELFF
DNA: TGCGCCAGCAGCTGGACAGGGGGCTCTGGGGAGCTGTTTTTT

D: TRBD2
V: TRBV5-1
J: TRBJ2-5
CDR3: CASSLGLAGGPGQETQYF
DNA: TGCGCCAGCAGCTTGGGGCTAGCGGGAGGGCCAGGGCAAGAGACCCAGTACTTC

D: -
V: TRBV4-1
J: TRBJ2-7
CDR3: CASSQDEAGTGYEQYF
DNA: TGCGCCAGCAGCCAAGATGAAGCGGGCACAGGTTACGAGCAGTACTTC

D: TRBD2
V: TRBV6-4
J: TRBJ2-7
CDR3: CASSDPAGGRVCYEQYF
DNA: TGTGCCAGCAGTGACCCTGCGGGGGGTAGGGTCTGCTACGAGCAGTACTTC

D: -
V: TRBV5-1
J: TRBJ1-2
CDR3: CASVQYGYTF
DNA: TGCGCCAGTGTCCAATATGGCTACACCTTC

D: -
V: TRBV19
J: TRBJ1-5
CDR3: CASSTLWEDQPQHF
DNA: TGTGCCAGTAGCACACTTTGGGAGGATCAGCCCCAGCATTTT

D: TRBD1
V: TRBV4-3
J: TRBJ2-1
CDR3: CASSQGTGGDEQFF
DNA: TGCGCCAGCAGCCAGGGGACAGGAGGTGATGAGCAGTTCTTC

D: -
V: TRBV6-6
J: TRBJ1-1
CDR3: CASSSSPDTEAFF
DNA: TGTGCCAGCAGCTCTTCTCCAGACACTGAAGCTTTCTTT

D: TRBD1
V: TRBV6-1
J: TRBJ2-1
CDR3: CASSEASSGQGAYNEQFF
DNA: TGTGCCAGCAGTGAAGCGTCCTCGGGACAGGGGGCCTACAATGAGCAGTTCTTC